What follows are 17 T cell receptor beta chains derived from one specimen sequenced in a study of regulatory T cells in long-lasting Graves disease. Time point noted: persistent/refractory GD, antithyroid drugs over 5 years with positive TRAb. There was RNA extracted from PBMCs, and the TCR library was made from it. Libraries of TCR beta came from iRepertoire HTBI primers plus Arm-PCR of CDR3 regions. TCRdb recomputed calls from the multiplex PCR reads with MiXCR, one row per CDR3 protein. The repertoire holds 650,000 to 850,000 distinct CDR3 sequences, with about 30% as singletons. The sample was peripheral blood mononuclear cells (PBMCs), taken when the disease was refractory, from a patient treated with antithyroid drugs. The source of these receptors is a female donor with Graves disease.

The CDR3 loop reads CASSVVVDYGYTF. The CDR3 nucleotides are TGTGCCAGCAGCGTAGTCGTGGACTATGGCTACACCTTC. This chain connects TRBV9 to TRBJ1-2; no clear D. V lost 0 bases and J 3 bases, leaving 6 bases between the germline ends. Germline-derived CDR1 and CDR2 are SGDLS and YYNGEE. The length of the CDR3 is 13 residues.

The chain carries TRBV29-1 and TRBJ2-5; 7 bases map to TRBD1. V shed 3 bases, J shed 7 bases, and the junction held 11 bases outside the gene matches. The CDR3 covers 14 residues. Looked up from germline, CDR1 is SQVTM and CDR2 is ANQGSEA. The CDR3 DNA is TGCAGCGTTGACAACAGGGGTGGCCTAGGGACCCAGTACTTC. This translates into CSVDNRGGLGTQYF.

This clonotype has at least ten counts. J is TRBJ1-1 and V is TRBV12-3 or TRBV12-4; 9 nucleotides match TRBD1. The CDR3 spans 14 residues. V was pared by 5 bases and J by 4 bases, with 5 bases of the junction left unmatched. The CDR3 region is CASSRGQGATEAFF. The CDR3 DNA sequence: TGTGCCAGCAGTCGGGGACAGGGCGCCACTGAAGCTTTCTTT.

V usage is TRBV28 and J usage is TRBJ2-7; 8 nucleotides match TRBD1. Germline CDR1 reads MDHEN; CDR2 reads SYDVKM. The CDR3 extends over 17 amino acids. Trimming took 2 bases from V and 3 from J; bases not matched to a gene: 12. The CDR3 region has the DNA TGTGCCAGCAGTTTAGGGTCGGATCACAGGGGGTACTACGAGCAGTACTTC. Translation gives CASSLGSDHRGYYEQYF.

This clonotype was counted only a few times. The gene calls are TRBV28 and TRBJ1-1; 9 bases align to TRBD1. The V and J ends lost 6 bases and 5 bases, in that order; junction bases with no gene match: 7. The germline gives CDR1 MDHEN, CDR2 SYDVKM. This CDR3 spans 14 amino acids. In nucleotides, the CDR3 is TGTGCCAGCAGGCGAGGGACAGGGCGAACTGAAGCTTTCTTT. It yields the protein CASRRGTGRTEAFF.

The rearrangement uses TRBV30 and TRBJ2-7, with D possibly matching TRBD1 (5 bases). Germline lookup yields CDR1 GTSNPN and CDR2 SVGIG (reference sequence). The V and J ends lost 3 bases and 0 bases respectively, with 9 bases between them. This CDR3 region has 13 residues. CDR3 residues: CAWRQGFSYEQYF. CDR3 nucleotide sequence: TGTGCCTGGAGGCAGGGTTTCTCCTACGAGCAGTACTTC.

V gene TRBV19 combines with J gene TRBJ1-2; D is undetermined. Germline-derived CDR1 and CDR2 are LNHDA and SQIVND (reference sequence). The CDR3 is made up of 12 amino acids. V lost 7 bases and J 8 bases, leaving 14 bases between the germline ends. The CDR3 is CASTVAAGGYTF. CDR3 sequence (DNA): TGTGCCAGTACTGTGGCTGCCGGGGGCTACACCTTC.

Remarks on this clonotype: A much bigger clone sits one base away, suggesting this may be a read error. The CDR3 does not end in the conserved phenylalanine or tryptophan, so this is likely a read error. The chain couples TRBV15 to TRBJ1-2, with no clear D. Germline V gene sequence: CDR1 LNHNV, CDR2 YYDKDF (reference sequence). The CDR3 covers 15 residues. Trimming stripped 0 bases from V and 4 bases from J, with 12 bases between. CDR3 DNA: TGTGCCACCAGCAGAGATACTCGGACTCCCTATGGCTACACCCTC. Its translation is CATSRDTRTPYGYTL.

This sequence joins TRBV20-1 and TRBJ2-7; D is ambiguous. The CDR3 length is 12 residues. V was cut by 5 bases and J by 1 base, with 9 bases left in between. Germline V gene data show CDR1 as DFQATT and CDR2 as SNEGSKA (reference sequence). The DNA of the CDR3 is TGCAGTGCTGAGACGGAGTCCTACGAGCAGTACTTC. Its translation: CSAETESYEQYF.

The V and J genes are TRBV10-3 and TRBJ1-3, with TRBD1 identical over 8 bases. Losses at the gene ends were 2 bases for V and 5 bases for J; bases not matched to a gene: 8. CDR3 length equals 16 residues. The germline V gene has CDR1 ENHRY and CDR2 SYGVKD. CDR3 sequence (DNA): TGTGCCATCAGTGAGAGGGGGCAGGGGGCCCGAAACACCATATATTTT. Protein: CAISERGQGARNTIYF.

V is TRBV15 and J is TRBJ1-3; D is unclear. The CDR3 covers 16 residues. With 4 bases removed from V and 1 base from J, the gap between germline ends came to 14 bases. CDR1 LNHNV and CDR2 YYDKDF come from the germline V gene (reference sequence). CDR3 protein: CATSTGGRPSGNTIYF. The CDR3 DNA follows: TGTGCCACCAGCACAGGCGGTCGTCCGTCTGGAAACACCATATATTTT.

The chain employs TRBV5-6 and TRBJ2-7; D is unresolved. Germline CDR1 reads SGHDT; CDR2 reads YYEEEE. V was clipped by 0 bases and J by 3 bases, with 10 bases between them. The CDR3 length is 14 residues. The CDR3 reads CASSLDMRSYEQYF. The DNA of the CDR3 is TGTGCCAGCAGCTTGGATATGAGGAGCTACGAGCAGTACTTC.

This clonotype was seen more than once but under ten times. The chain employs TRBV5-4 and TRBJ2-5; unclear D gene. V dropped 0 bases and J dropped 1 base, with 10 bases sitting between them. Germline values: CDR1 SGHNT, CDR2 YYREEE (reference sequence). The CDR3 loop spans 15 amino acids. DNA for the CDR3: TGTGCCAGCAGCTTGGGGACGGCAAGCCAAGAGACCCAGTACTTC. Its protein is CASSLGTASQETQYF.

This clonotype was observed a handful of times. This chain uses TRBV6-2 or TRBV6-3 with TRBJ1-4; D call uncertain. V shed 5 bases and J shed 10 bases, with 17 bases lying between them. CDR1 MNHEY and CDR2 SVGEGT come from the germline V gene. The length of the CDR3 is 14 residues. The CDR3 coding sequence is TGTGCCAGCAGTGAAGTGGAGGGTTGGGGAAAACTGTTTTTT. It yields the protein CASSEVEGWGKLFF.

The V call is TRBV20-1, the J call TRBJ1-1; D not resolved. The CDR3 runs 16 residues. Germline V gene sequence: CDR1 DFQATT, CDR2 SNEGSKA (reference sequence). Trimming left V 0 bases short and J 7 bases short, with 21 bases between. CDR3 sequence: CSAREAGVGLQIEAFF. The CDR3 DNA sequence: TGCAGTGCTAGAGAAGCAGGCGTGGGGTTACAAATTGAAGCTTTCTTT.

This clonotype was seen many times. The rearrangement links TRBV28 to TRBJ1-2; TRBD1 agrees at 11 bases. V lost 4 bases and J lost 6; bases outside the gene matches: 7. CDR3 length: 15 amino acids. Germline values: CDR1 MDHEN, CDR2 SYDVKM. CDR3 nucleotides: TGTGCCAGCAGTTCGCCGGGACAGGGGGAGGATGGCTACACCTTC. It yields the protein CASSSPGQGEDGYTF.

This clonotype was found many times. This chain connects TRBV15 to TRBJ1-1; the D is unclear. The CDR3 covers 15 residues. The germline V and J ends were trimmed by 1 base and 4 bases, with 13 bases remaining between them. Germline loops: CDR1 LNHNV, CDR2 YYDKDF (reference sequence). CDR3 sequence: CATSRVEFQLTEAFF. The DNA for the CDR3 is TGTGCCACCAGCAGAGTCGAGTTCCAGCTCACTGAAGCTTTCTTT. Supplemented by reference TRBV15 and TRBJ1-1, the full variable domain reads DAMVIQNPRYQVTQFGKPVTLSCSQTLNHNVMYWYQQKSSQAPKLLFHYYDKDFNNEADTPDNFQSRRPNTSFCFLDIRSPGLGDTAMYLCATSRVEFQLTEAFFGQGTRLTVV.